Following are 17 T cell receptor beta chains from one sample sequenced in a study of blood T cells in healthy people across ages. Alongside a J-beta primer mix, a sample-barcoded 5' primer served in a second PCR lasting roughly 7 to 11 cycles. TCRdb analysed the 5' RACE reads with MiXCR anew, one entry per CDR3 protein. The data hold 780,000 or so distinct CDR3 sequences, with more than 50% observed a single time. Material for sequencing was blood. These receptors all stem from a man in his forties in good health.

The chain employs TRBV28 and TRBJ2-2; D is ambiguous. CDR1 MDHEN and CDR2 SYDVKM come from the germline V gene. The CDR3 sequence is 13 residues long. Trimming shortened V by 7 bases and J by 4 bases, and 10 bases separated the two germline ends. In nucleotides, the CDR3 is TGTGCCAGCACGGGCAGAACCACCGGGGAGCTGTTTTTT. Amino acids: CASTGRTTGELFF.

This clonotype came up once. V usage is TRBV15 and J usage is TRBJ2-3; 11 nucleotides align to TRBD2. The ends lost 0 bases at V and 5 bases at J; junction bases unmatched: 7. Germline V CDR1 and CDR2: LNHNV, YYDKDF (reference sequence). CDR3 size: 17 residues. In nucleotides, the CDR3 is TGTGCCACCAGCAGAGATGCTCCTAGCGGGGGGAGAGATACGCAGTATTTT. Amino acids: CATSRDAPSGGRDTQYF.

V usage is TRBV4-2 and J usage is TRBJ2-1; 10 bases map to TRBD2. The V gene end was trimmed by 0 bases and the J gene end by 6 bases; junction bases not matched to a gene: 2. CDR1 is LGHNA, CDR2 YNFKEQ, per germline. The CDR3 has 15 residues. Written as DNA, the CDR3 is TGTGCCAGCAGCCAAGAGAGCGGGGGGGCCAATGAGCAGTTCTTC. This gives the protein CASSQESGGANEQFF.

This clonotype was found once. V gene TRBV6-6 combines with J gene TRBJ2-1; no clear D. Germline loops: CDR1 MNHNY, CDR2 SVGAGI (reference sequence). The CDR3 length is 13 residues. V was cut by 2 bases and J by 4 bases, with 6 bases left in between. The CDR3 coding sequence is TGTGCCAGCAGTTACCAGCGTTACAATGAGCAGTTCTTC. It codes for CASSYQRYNEQFF.

In nucleotides, the CDR3 is TGTGCCAGCGCCGGGACCGATCCTCAAGAGACCCAGTACTTC. This translates into CASAGTDPQETQYF. The chain carries TRBV6-5 and TRBJ2-5; D possibly uses TRBD1 or TRBD2 (5 bases each). The CDR3 extends over 14 amino acids. CDR1 and CDR2 (germline): MNHEY, SVGAGI. Trimming took off 8 bases at V and 2 bases at J, with 15 bases between the two ends.

Here the CDR3 DNA reads TGTGCCAGCAGTGATGGCCTTCAAGAGACCCAGTACTTC. This sequence encodes CASSDGLQETQYF. The rearrangement links TRBV2 to TRBJ2-5; D ambiguous. Germline values: CDR1 SNHLY, CDR2 FYNNEI. The ends were cut back, 3 bases at V and 2 bases at J, with 7 bases in the middle. The CDR3 length is 13 residues.

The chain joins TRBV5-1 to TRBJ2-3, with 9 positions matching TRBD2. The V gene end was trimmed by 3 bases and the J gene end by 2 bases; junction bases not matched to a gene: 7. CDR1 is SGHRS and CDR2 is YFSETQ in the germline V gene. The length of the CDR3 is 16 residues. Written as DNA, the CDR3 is TGCGCCAGCAGCTGGGGGACTAGCCCGGCCACAGATACGCAGTATTTT. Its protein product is CASSWGTSPATDTQYF.

CDR3 in amino acids: CASSGTRNSNQPQHF. The CDR3 DNA is TGTGCCAGCAGCGGGACAAGAAATAGCAATCAGCCCCAGCATTTT. The gene calls are TRBV2 and TRBJ1-5; D is perhaps TRBD1 (6 bases). The CDR3 sequence is 15 residues long. Germline-derived CDR1 and CDR2 are SNHLY and FYNNEI. V was cut by 6 bases and J by 0 bases, with 12 bases left in between.

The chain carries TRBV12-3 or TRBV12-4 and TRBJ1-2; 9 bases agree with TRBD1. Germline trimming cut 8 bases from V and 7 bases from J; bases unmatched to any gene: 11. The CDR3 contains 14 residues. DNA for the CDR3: TGTGCCAGCGGCAAGACAGGGGGGATCGGTGGCTACACCTTC. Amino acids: CASGKTGGIGGYTF.

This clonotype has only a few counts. The DNA for the CDR3 is TGTGCCAGCAGTCCGCCCTACGAGGGGCCGGGTCAGTACTTC. Translated, it gives CASSPPYEGPGQYF. The chain couples TRBV28 to TRBJ2-7, with D possibly being TRBD1 or TRBD2 (5 bases each). Germline-derived CDR1 and CDR2 are MDHEN and SYDVKM. CDR3 length equals 14 residues. With 5 bases removed from V and 10 bases from J, the gap between germline ends came to 21 bases.

CDR3 amino acids: CSVEDGGYTF. The CDR3 DNA is TGCAGCGTTGAAGATGGTGGCTACACCTTC. This rearrangement joins TRBV29-1 to TRBJ1-2; no firm D call. This CDR3 is 10 amino acids long. V gave up 0 bases and J gave up 7 bases, with 3 bases separating them. The V gene's germline CDR1 is SQVTM and CDR2 ANQGSEA.

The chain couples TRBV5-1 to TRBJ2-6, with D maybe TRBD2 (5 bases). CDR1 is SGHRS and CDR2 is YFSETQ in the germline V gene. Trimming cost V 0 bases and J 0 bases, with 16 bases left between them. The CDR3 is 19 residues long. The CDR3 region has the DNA TGCGCCAGCAGCTTGGCCCGCAGGTGGACTCGCTCTGGGGCCAACGTCCTGACTTTC. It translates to CASSLARRWTRSGANVLTF.

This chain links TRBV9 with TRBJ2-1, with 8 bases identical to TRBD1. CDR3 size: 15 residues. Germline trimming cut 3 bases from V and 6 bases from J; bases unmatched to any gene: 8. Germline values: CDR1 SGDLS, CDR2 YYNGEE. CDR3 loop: CASSAWTGTGNEQFF. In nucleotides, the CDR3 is TGTGCCAGCAGCGCTTGGACAGGGACGGGCAATGAGCAGTTCTTC.

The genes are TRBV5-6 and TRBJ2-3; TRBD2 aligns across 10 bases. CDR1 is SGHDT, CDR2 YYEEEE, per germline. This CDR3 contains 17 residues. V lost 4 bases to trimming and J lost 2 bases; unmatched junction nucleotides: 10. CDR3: CASSPFSGRKFTDTQYF. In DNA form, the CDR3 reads TGTGCCAGCAGCCCGTTTAGCGGGAGGAAATTCACAGATACGCAGTATTTT.

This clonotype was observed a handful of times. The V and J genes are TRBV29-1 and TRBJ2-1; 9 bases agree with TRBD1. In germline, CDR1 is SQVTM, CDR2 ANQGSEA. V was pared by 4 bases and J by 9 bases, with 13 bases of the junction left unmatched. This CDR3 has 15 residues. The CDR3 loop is CSVAGDRVSVSEQFF. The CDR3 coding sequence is TGCAGCGTTGCTGGGGACAGGGTATCGGTGAGTGAGCAGTTCTTC.

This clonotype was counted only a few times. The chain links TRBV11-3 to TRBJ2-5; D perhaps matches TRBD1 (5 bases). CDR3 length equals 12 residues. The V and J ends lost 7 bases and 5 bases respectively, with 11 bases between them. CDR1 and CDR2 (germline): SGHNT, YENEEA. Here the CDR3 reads CASTREGETQYF. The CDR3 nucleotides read TGTGCCAGCACCAGGGAAGGGGAGACCCAGTACTTC.

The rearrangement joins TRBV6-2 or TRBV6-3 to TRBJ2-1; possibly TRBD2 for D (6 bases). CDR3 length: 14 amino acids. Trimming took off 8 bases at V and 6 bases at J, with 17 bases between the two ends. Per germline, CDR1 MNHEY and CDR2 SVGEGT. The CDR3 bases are TGTGCCAGCGCGGGGTTCCCCGGCCTCAATGAGCAGTTCTTC. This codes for CASAGFPGLNEQFF.